Below, 15 T cell receptor beta chains from the same sample are listed, as sequenced in a study of blood T cells in healthy people across ages. Using a J-beta primer mix together with a sample-barcoded 5' primer, a second PCR was run for about 6 to 11 cycles. One entry per CDR3 protein, called by TCRdb with MiXCR from the 5' RACE reads. The repertoire holds 550,000 to 750,000 distinct CDR3 sequences, around 20% seen once, with more than 3% in the top ten. Material for sequencing was blood. The source of these receptors is a man aged 65-85 years in good health.

The chain employs TRBV11-2 and TRBJ2-5, with TRBD2 matching over 7 bases. With 3 bases clipped from V and 7 bases from J, the junction kept 8 bases outside the gene matches. The CDR3 runs 14 residues. CDR1 is SGHAT, CDR2 FQNNGV, per germline. The CDR3 spells CASSFSLAVGTQYF. The CDR3 coding sequence is TGTGCCAGCAGCTTTTCCCTAGCGGTAGGGACCCAGTACTTC.

This clonotype came up a few times. The V and J genes are TRBV25-1 and TRBJ1-4; D remains ambiguous. V was cut by 5 bases and J by 2 bases, with 15 bases left in between. Germline CDR1 is MGHDK and CDR2 is SYGVNS. This CDR3 spans 16 amino acids. The CDR3 DNA reads TGTGCCAGCAGTCCCCCCCTAGGAGCGACTAATGAAAAACTGTTTTTT. Translated, it gives CASSPPLGATNEKLFF.

This clonotype turned up a few times. V is TRBV7-3 and J is TRBJ2-5; TRBD1 agrees at 7 bases. The CDR3 extends over 13 amino acids. CDR1 SGHTA and CDR2 FQGTGA come from the germline V gene. With 8 bases clipped from V and 5 bases from J, the junction kept 8 bases outside the gene matches. CDR3 sequence reads: CASGTGALETQYF. Written as DNA, the CDR3 is TGTGCCAGCGGAACAGGGGCGTTGGAGACCCAGTACTTC.

The chain couples TRBV5-1 to TRBJ2-5, with 7 bases fitting TRBD1. TRBJ2-7 explains the end of the DNA better; the J call may be wrong. The CDR3 totals 14 residues. Per the germline V gene, CDR1 is SGHRS and CDR2 is YFSETQ. CDR3 in DNA: TGCGCCAGCAGCTTCTCGGGACAGACCTACGAGCAGTACTTC. Its translation is CASSFSGQTYEQYF.

The chain links TRBV28 to TRBJ2-2; TRBD2 might be the D (7 bases). V was clipped by 3 bases and J by 4 bases, with 15 bases between them. Germline V CDR1 and CDR2: MDHEN, SYDVKM. The CDR3 sequence is 16 residues long. The CDR3 DNA follows: TGTGCCAGCAGTTTTCCTAGCGGAGGGGGCACCGGGGAGCTGTTTTTT. It yields the protein CASSFPSGGGTGELFF.

The V and J genes are TRBV10-3 and TRBJ2-5, with 8 nucleotides matching TRBD1. The J call may not be correct, given that the DNA end is closer to TRBJ2-7. The CDR3 spans 12 residues. Germline V CDR1 and CDR2: ENHRY, SYGVKD. CDR3 sequence (DNA): TGTGCCGCGGGACAGGACTCCTACGAGCAGTACTTC. This encodes CAAGQDSYEQYF.

The chain couples TRBV27 to TRBJ2-1; 11 positions match TRBD2. V dropped 4 bases and J dropped 5; count of bases not matched to a gene: 10. The germline V gene has CDR1 MNHEY and CDR2 SMNVEV (reference sequence). The CDR3 extends over 17 amino acids. CDR3 nucleotide sequence: TGTGCCAGCAGTTGGGGGAGACTAGCGGGACTCAACAATGAGCAGTTCTTC. Translation gives CASSWGRLAGLNNEQFF.

This clonotype was detected a few times. This chain connects TRBV10-3 to TRBJ1-2, with a tentative D call TRBD1 (5 bases). The CDR3 runs 14 residues. Germline V gene data show CDR1 as ENHRY and CDR2 as SYGVKD. Between the trimmed V and J ends, which lost 6 bases and 5 bases, there was a span of 16 bases. This CDR3 is CAISSPGTGYGYTF. In nucleotides, the CDR3 is TGTGCCATCAGCTCTCCCGGGACTGGGTATGGCTACACCTTC.

The chain has TRBV5-1 and TRBJ2-5; 7 nucleotides agree with TRBD1. CDR3 length: 15 amino acids. V gave up 3 bases and J gave up 4 bases; unmatched junction bases: 9. Germline CDR1 reads SGHRS; CDR2 reads YFSETQ. The CDR3 reads CASSYSTGVSETQYF. In nucleotides, the CDR3 is TGCGCCAGCAGCTATTCTACAGGGGTTTCAGAGACCCAGTACTTC.

This clonotype was seen more than once but under ten times. The J gene is TRBJ2-1, the V gene TRBV10-3; 7 bases are a match to TRBD1. Unmatched junction bases numbered 3, after V lost 3 bases and J lost 4 bases. The CDR3 has 14 amino acids. Looked up from germline, CDR1 is ENHRY and CDR2 is SYGVKD. CDR3 amino acids: CAISEAGGYNEQFF. The CDR3 DNA reads as TGTGCCATCAGTGAAGCAGGGGGTTACAATGAGCAGTTCTTC.

V is TRBV11-2 and J is TRBJ2-7, with 7 bases fitting TRBD2. The junction had 6 bases not matched to a gene; V was cut back by 5 bases and J by 2 bases. Germline loops: CDR1 SGHAT, CDR2 FQNNGV. The CDR3 consists of 14 residues. In DNA form, the CDR3 reads TGTGCCAGCAGCATTTGGACTAGAGCCTACGAGCAGTACTTC. Its translation: CASSIWTRAYEQYF.

As concerns this clonotype: The junction differs from germline at one of its ends, possibly a read error. V usage is TRBV7-9 and J usage is TRBJ2-3; 10 bases agree with TRBD1. This CDR3 contains 17 residues. Germline V gene sequence: CDR1 SEHNR, CDR2 FQNEAQ (reference sequence). The CDR3 DNA is TGTGCCAACAGCTTCCCGGGACAGGGGCTGGGCACAGATACGCAGTATTTT. Protein sequence: CANSFPGQGLGTDTQYF.

V and J are TRBV3-1 and TRBJ2-5; D unresolved. The CDR3 contains 15 residues. Trimming stripped 0 bases from V and 1 base from J, with 9 bases between. CDR1 and CDR2 from the germline V gene are LGHDT and YNNKEL (reference sequence). CDR3 DNA sequence: TGTGCCAGCAGCCAAGATACAAACCTCCAAGAGACCCAGTACTTC. This sequence encodes CASSQDTNLQETQYF.

CDR3 loop: CSAYMTGPGYGYTF. DNA of the CDR3: TGCAGTGCTTACATGACAGGGCCTGGCTATGGCTACACCTTC. This chain links TRBV20-1 with TRBJ1-2; 7 bases line up with TRBD1. This CDR3 has 14 residues. Trimming took 5 bases from V and 4 from J; bases not matched to a gene: 10. Germline CDR1 DFQATT, CDR2 SNEGSKA (reference sequence).

The chain joins TRBV19 to TRBJ1-4; D not certain. V was shortened by 6 bases and J by 7 bases, with 9 bases between the two germline ends. There are 12 residues in the CDR3. Germline CDR1 reads LNHDA; CDR2 reads SQIVND (reference sequence). CDR3 nucleotides: TGTGCCAGTAGCCGGAATGGTGAAAAACTGTTTTTT. Translated, it gives CASSRNGEKLFF. The full variable domain, with the rest looked up from reference TRBV19 and TRBJ1-4, is DGGITQSPKYLFRKEGQNVTLSCEQNLNHDAMYWYRQDPGQGLRLIYYSQIVNDFQKGDIAEGYSVSREKKESFPLTVTSAQKNPTAFYLCASSRNGEKLFFGSGTQLSVL.